This T cell receptor (beta chain) was recorded in a study of post-analysis software for immune sequencing data. In the study overall: The disease courses spanned relapsing-remitting, secondary progressive and progressive-relapsing forms of multiple sclerosis.

General observations from the study: There were about five TRBV segments more frequent in patients than controls, and TRBV5-6, TRBV5-1 and TRBV20-1 were among them. Compared with controls, patients showed significantly lower normalized Chao1 diversity.

The length of the CDR3 is 16 residues. Per germline, CDR1 MGHRA and CDR2 YSYEKL. V lost 3 bases, J lost 8 bases, and 19 bases lay in between. About this clonotype: Antigen: not known.

cDNA libraries of TCR beta carried unique molecular identifiers. The T cell input of 1 to 10 million gave about 470,000 cDNA molecules. TCRdb reanalysed the PCR reads using MiXCR and keeps one entry per CDR3 protein. The profile covers about 770,000 distinct CDR3 sequences, with more than 45% appearing a single time and around 4.7% taken by the ten largest. The TCR originated in a girl between 5 and 17 years old with multiple sclerosis. J is TRBJ1-4 and V is TRBV4-1, with a tentative D call TRBD1 (5 bases). Sequences were obtained from blood. The CDR3 bases are TGCGCCAGCAGCCAGCCGGGCAGGGTAATCAGAGAAAAACTGTTTTTT. Amino acid sequence: CASSQPGRVIREKLFF.